The entry below gives a single T cell receptor beta chain sequence along with its context. The entry originates in a study of CD8+CD57+ T cells in acquired aplastic anemia. Genomic DNA, serving as template, underwent TCR beta VDJ and CDR3 profiling. TCRdb used MiXCR to reprocess the reads, holding one entry per CDR3 protein. The profile shows roughly 180,000 distinct CDR3 sequences, roughly three fifths of them singletons. CD8+CD57+ cell expansion, shown by flow cytometry, had occurred in the patients selected for sequencing. The source of this sequence is a human donor with aplastic anemia. What was sequenced was sorted CD4+, CD8+, or CD8+CD57+ T cells (not recorded which) from PBMCs.

In nucleotides, the CDR3 is TGTGCCAGCAGCCCCGGACTAGCGGGGGGCGGAGGGACCCAGTACTTC. The encoded protein is CASSPGLAGGGGTQYF. V gene TRBV7-9 combines with J gene TRBJ2-5; 14 nucleotides line up with TRBD2. The CDR3 contains 16 residues. The trim removed 5 bases at V and 7 bases at J, leaving 9 bases unmatched. CDR1 SEHNR and CDR2 FQNEAQ come from the germline V gene (reference sequence).